This section outlines one T cell receptor beta chain sequence together with its context. One entry per CDR3 protein, called by TCRdb with MiXCR from the reads. Here the sample spans about 740,000 distinct CDR3 sequences, 35% to 45% being singletons. These data belong to a study of T cell repertoires in cytomegalovirus infection. CDR1 is MNHNS, CDR2 SASEGT, per germline. The CDR3 consists of 14 residues. The V end was cut by 7 bases, the J end by 1 base, with 12 bases between. The chain employs TRBV6-1 and TRBJ2-3; perhaps TRBD2 as D (6 bases). Sequencing input: PBMCs. The receptor comes from a human donor in good health (CMV status not recorded). Some clones in this sample may be carry-over from other donors' samples. For the CDR3, the DNA is TGTGCCAGCATGGCCCTAGCGCGCACAGATACGCAGTATTTT. Residues: CASMALARTDTQYF.